This TCR beta chain was profiled in a study of blood T cells in healthy people across ages. Study conclusions and caveats: Compared with aged donors, long-lived donors showed fewer expanded clones, suggesting selection.

Through a sample-barcoded 5' primer and a J-beta primer mix, a second PCR was run for roughly 7 to 12 cycles. TCRdb independently ran MiXCR on the 5' RACE reads; one entry per CDR3 protein. Of fewer than 1,000,000 distinct CDR3 sequences listed, about 47% are singletons. This clonotype has just a few counts. The antigen remains undetermined. The CDR3 sequence is 12 residues long. CDR1 MNHEY and CDR2 SVGEGT come from the germline V gene. V dropped 2 bases and J dropped 12 bases, with 14 bases sitting between them. The genes are TRBV6-2 or TRBV6-3 and TRBJ2-7; D remains ambiguous. The sequenced sample was blood. The TCR comes from a man aged 80 or over in good health. CDR3 coding DNA: TGTGCCAGCAGTTACCCTACTCGAGCGCCGTACTTC. Its translation: CASSYPTRAPYF.